This T cell receptor beta chain was profiled in a study of OX40 agonist ivuxolimab in advanced cancers. Study observations and caveats: The study found among the lowest clonal expansion in partial responders at 0.1-3.0 mg/kg.

The CDR3 loop spans 14 amino acids. Germline trimming cut 5 bases from V and 3 bases from J; bases unmatched to any gene: 5. Germline-derived CDR1 and CDR2 are MNHEY and SVGAGI. Some clones are missing from TCRdb's copy, which holds only in-frame ones; the method was immunoSEQ multiplex PCR. Counted here are roughly 50,000 clones, approximately 87% occurring once; the ten biggest clones make up approximately 0.41%. A word on this clone: The target antigen is unknown.

Autoimmune disease history or systemic immunosuppression meant exclusion. The receptor was derived from an adult with an advanced solid tumor such as melanoma, head and neck, liver or kidney cancer. V and J are TRBV6-5 and TRBJ1-2; TRBD1 agrees at 8 bases. Here the sequenced sample was CD4+ or CD8+ T cells sorted from blood, taken in a trial of the OX40 agonist ivuxolimab. The CDR3 loop is CASSTRQGHYGYTF. The CDR3 DNA sequence: TGTGCCAGCAGTACCCGACAGGGGCACTATGGCTACACCTTC.